This TCR beta chain was identified in a study of beta chain features in type 1 diabetes. General study points: Significant though moderate, a shortening of TCRB CDR3s appeared in all four CD4+ subsets of Type 1 diabetes patients. The question of HLA type influencing TCRB rearrangement was one that remained unresolved here.

On average, the one heparinised blood draw given by each donor was 90 to 150 mL. This clone occurred many times. Its antigen remains unknown. It is likely a read error, because the conserved phenylalanine at the end of the CDR3 is missing. The DNA is left out, because the CDR3 cannot be placed on it with certainty; the CDR3 is given as TCRdb lists it. The CDR3 has 14 amino acids, counting both end residues. The V gene's germline CDR1 is MDHEN and CDR2 SYDVKM. Expressed TCRB transcripts got sequenced, as all isolated RNA was reverse transcribed. This table comes from immunoSEQ multiplex PCR, and its TCRdb copy is limited to in-frame clones, with some not included. The data contain about 390,000 clones, around 9.6% of them singletons.

V is TRBV28 and J is TRBJ2-7; no DNA check was done on the table's D call, TRBD1. The material sequenced was central memory CD4+ T cells from blood. This receptor was taken from a man aged 30-40 years with type 1 diabetes. The CDR3 region is CASSSPQGAQLNFE.